These T cell receptor beta chains were read from a single sample in a study of blood T cell repertoires in COVID-19. Produced via immunoSEQ multiplex PCR; TCRdb's table is partial and in-frame only. The table lists approximately 20,000 clones, 65% to 85% of them singletons. What was sequenced was peripheral blood. These TCRs come from a human donor in a cohort sampled during active COVID-19. Both conserved end residues are part of each CDR3.

length	V	J	CDR3
15	TRBV4-2	TRBJ2-2	CASSPSTGDTGELFF
16	TRBV28	TRBJ1-1	CASSLRGVRGNTEAFF
16	TRBV24-1	TRBJ2-2	CATSDLGQGDTGELFF
16	TRBV27	TRBJ2-3	CASSPIPGQGGDTQYF
16	TRBV5-1	TRBJ2-2	CASSLSGRVNTGELFF
15	TRBV21-1	TRBJ2-7	CASNLAGGTVYEQYF
18	TRBV25-1	TRBJ1-3	CASTGHVWNIQTGNTIYF
16	TRBV7-9	TRBJ2-2	CASSPRPAGNTGELFF
14	TRBV11-3	TRBJ2-1	CASSRSGKQYEQFF
14	TRBV18	TRBJ2-7	CASSPLAGEGEQYF
14	TRBV5-1	TRBJ2-5	CASSLGTGEETQYF
15	TRBV6-1	TRBJ2-1	CASSEDPSGVSAQFF
15	TRBV28	TRBJ2-7	CASSRSDRDTYEQYF
17	TRBV7-2	TRBJ1-6	CASSLSGGGAYNSPLHF
15	TRBV7-2	TRBJ2-1	CASSRLAGRYNEQFF
13	TRBV28	TRBJ2-1	CASFAEIYNEQFF